The clone carrying this TCR beta chain appeared a single time. Its matching antigen is unknown. This record belongs to a study of cytomegalovirus exposure and HLA in healthy donors. Study-level findings and limits: TCR clusters originating in the first cohort tended to co-occur in the 120 validation repertoires, according to a later analysis. While the bulk of TCR sequences proved rare, some public TCRs turned up in many donors. The study labeled around 160 TCR beta chains cytomegalovirus-associated.

Libraries were prepared by immunoSEQ multiplex PCR; TCRdb keeps only in-frame clonotypes and omits some of them. The sample lists fewer than 150,000 clones, around 88% occurring once. From the 120-subject validation cohort, which was separate from the approximately 670-subject first cohort, the donors were drawn. The V end was cut by 4 bases, the J end by 8 bases, with 12 bases between. Per germline, CDR1 SGHRS and CDR2 YFSETQ. The CDR3 spans 13 residues. This TCR derives from a woman younger than 30 in good health and CMV-seropositive. The chain has TRBV5-1 and TRBJ1-4; D is ambiguous. Sequenced material: PBMCs. CDR3 sequence (DNA): TGCGCCAGCAGCCCCGGGGATGGGGAAAAACTGTTTTTT. Its protein product is CASSPGDGEKLFF.